The 8 T cell receptor beta chains listed next were all sequenced from one sample in a study of siplizumab effects on memory and regulatory T cells. The data were produced by immunoSEQ multiplex PCR, yet TCRdb's version contains in-frame clones alone and is incomplete. The sample records 56,000 or so clones, about 98% being singletons. Sample: naive CD8+ T cells sorted from blood. All receptors derive from a human donor in good health.

The rearrangement links TRBV5-6 to TRBJ2-3; 7 nucleotides match TRBD1. Trimming at V came to 4 bases and at J to 6 bases, leaving 11 bases not matched to a gene. The germline V gene has CDR1 SGHDT and CDR2 YYEEEE. The CDR3 is made up of 15 amino acids. The CDR3 sequence is CASSAPDRSGDTQYF. The CDR3 DNA reads as TGTGCCAGCAGCGCCCCGGACAGGTCGGGGGATACGCAGTATTTT.

The CDR3 is CASSLEGQGGTEAFF. The CDR3 bases are TGTGCCAGCAGCTTAGAGGGACAGGGAGGTACTGAAGCTTTCTTT. V and J are TRBV7-6 and TRBJ1-1; 9 bases are a match to TRBD1. In germline, CDR1 is SGHVS, CDR2 FNYEAQ. The J segment lost 5 bases and the V segment lost 1 base, leaving 5 bases of the junction unmatched. The CDR3 has 15 residues.

The chain employs TRBV9 and TRBJ1-1; D perhaps matches TRBD1 (6 bases). The CDR3 loop spans 16 amino acids. CDR1 and CDR2 from the germline V gene are SGDLS and YYNGEE. V lost 4 bases and J lost 1, with 17 bases in between. The CDR3 coding sequence is TGTGCCAGCAGCCCAACCCTAGCGGGGGCGAACACTGAAGCTTTCTTT. It specifies CASSPTLAGANTEAFF.

The chain links TRBV5-1 to TRBJ2-3; tentative D call: TRBD2 (6 bases). Germline-derived CDR1 and CDR2 are SGHRS and YFSETQ. The CDR3 runs 14 residues. V was clipped by 7 bases and J by 2 bases, with 14 bases between them. Here the CDR3 DNA reads TGCGCCAGCGCCAGGGACTCAAACACAGATACGCAGTATTTT. Its protein is CASARDSNTDTQYF.

The V call is TRBV27, the J call TRBJ2-7; possibly TRBD1 for D (5 bases). Per germline, CDR1 MNHEY and CDR2 SMNVEV (reference sequence). V shed 6 bases and J shed 1 base, with 10 bases lying between them. This CDR3 spans 13 amino acids. In DNA form, the CDR3 reads TGTGCCAGCAGCTTGGGGCCTTCCTACGAGCAGTACTTC. It encodes CASSLGPSYEQYF.

The rearrangement links TRBV9 to TRBJ1-3; D gene ambiguous. V shed 4 bases and J shed 8 bases, with 16 bases lying between them. This CDR3 spans 14 amino acids. CDR1 and CDR2 from the germline V gene are SGDLS and YYNGEE. CDR3 region: CASSYLDYADTIYF. CDR3 in DNA: TGTGCCAGCAGCTACCTCGATTATGCGGACACCATATATTTT.

The CDR3 nucleotides are TGCAGCGTTGTAGGCGCGGACCAAGGCGAGCAGTACTTC. Translating it yields CSVVGADQGEQYF. This sequence joins TRBV29-1 and TRBJ2-7, with no clear D. Trimming pared 4 bases from V and 6 bases from J, leaving 16 bases between. Per the germline V gene, CDR1 is SQVTM and CDR2 is ANQGSEA. This CDR3 region has 13 residues.

The rearrangement links TRBV27 to TRBJ2-5; the D call may be TRBD1 or TRBD2 (5 bases each). CDR1 and CDR2 from the germline V gene are MNHEY and SMNVEV (reference sequence). Trimming removed 9 bases at V and 5 bases at J, with 10 bases between. This CDR3 is built from 11 residues. The chain's CDR3 is CASGDGETQYF. The CDR3 DNA reads TGTGCCAGTGGGGACGGCGAGACCCAGTACTTC.